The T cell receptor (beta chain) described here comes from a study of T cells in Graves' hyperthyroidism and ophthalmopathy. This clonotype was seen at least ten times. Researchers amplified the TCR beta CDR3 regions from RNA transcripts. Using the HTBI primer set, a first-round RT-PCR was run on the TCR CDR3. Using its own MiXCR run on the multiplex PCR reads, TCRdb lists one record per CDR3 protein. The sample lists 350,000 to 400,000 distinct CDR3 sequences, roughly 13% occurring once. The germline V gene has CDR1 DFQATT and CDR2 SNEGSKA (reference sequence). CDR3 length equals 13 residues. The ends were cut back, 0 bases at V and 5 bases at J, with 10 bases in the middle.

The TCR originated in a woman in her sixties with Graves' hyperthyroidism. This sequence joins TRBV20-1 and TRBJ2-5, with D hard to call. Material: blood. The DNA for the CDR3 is TGCAGTGCTAGAGAGCCCTTAGGGGAGACCCAGTACTTC. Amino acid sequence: CSAREPLGETQYF.